Detailed here is one TCR beta chain. Which antigen it targets is not known. Per-nucleotide qualities are absent, and no much larger clonotype sits a single base away. The immunoSEQ Assay, a bias-controlled multiplex PCR, was used to amplify TCRbeta CDR3 regions from genomic DNA. As for the authors' bioinformatics: The number of nucleated cells in each sample was estimated by amplification of reference gene primers within the assay. To quantify the absolute abundance of each unique TCRbeta CDR3 rearrangement, sequence reads were collapsed and filtered. For each sample, productive Simpson clonality was calculated as the square root of Simpson's diversity index across productive rearrangements. In its TCRdb copy, this immuneACCESS table keeps in-frame sequences only and misses some clones. Where compared with another copy, unresolved V genes explain less than half of these, and the others have no known cause. The D gene and trimming were derived from the DNA, and the V and J assignments and clone size from that table. The sample contains 75,000 to 100,000 clones, less than 90% of them found a single time. The top ten clonotypes cover 15% to 20% of the sample.

These data come from a study of blood T cell repertoires in COVID-19 (dated by TCRdb to 2018 to 2020). For the study in its entirety: Samples from collaborators originated in the United States, Italy and Spain and spanned both the acute and convalescent phases of COVID-19. The repertoires were released in a freely available public database intended as a resource for research on the immune response to SARS-CoV-2. Deeply sampled blood TCRbeta repertoires from subjects exposed to, actively infected with, or recovered from COVID-19 were included in the dataset. The prospective study material was composed of cDNA or gDNA derived from T cells, B-cell-depleted T cells, or PBMCs. Where HLA class I and class II types were available, the types were taken from metadata supplied by the sample provider, not from assay-based typing. The samples were drawn from two sources: the first 160 participants of the ongoing ImmuneRACE study, and fewer than 1,500 subjects contributed by 6 global collaborators. Sample metadata almost always included a de-identified subject ID, COVID-19 status, age in years and sex.

The study at large found these results: The amount of clinical and demographic metadata varied by source and participant and was provided uncurated.

The collaborating institutions used their own protocols to collect whole blood in K2EDTA tubes. For TCRbeta analysis, collaborators shipped samples as frozen whole blood, isolated PBMCs, or DNA extracted from either of those sample types. The clonotype was recovered from an elderly woman with acute or convalescent COVID-19. Source material: peripheral blood.

CDR3 protein: CASSSDRGRAFF. The DNA sequence reads TGTGCCAGCAGCAGCGACAGGGGAAGAGCTTTCTTT. The rearrangement joined TRBV7-2 to TRBJ1-1; TRBD1 matches 8 bases in the middle. V trim: 5 bases; J trim: 10 bases; unmatched bases: 6. From a lookup of the germline V gene, CDR1 and CDR2 are SGHTA and FQGNSA. The CDR3 contains 12 residues, cysteine and phenylalanine counted. Of the read, only the CDR3 DNA is kept; its 36 bases are in frame from base 1.